This entry lists 19 T cell receptor beta chains sequenced from one sample in a study of identical twins. TCRdb used MiXCR to reprocess the 5' RACE reads, holding one entry per CDR3 protein. The sample includes 210,000 or so distinct CDR3 sequences, 7.5% of them seen just once. Separately, the same data were catalogued under a study of yellow fever vaccine responses in identical twins.

Sequencing used memory (CD45RO+) T cells sorted from blood. These receptors were obtained from a young woman in good health.

This clonotype was recorded at least ten times. This chain links TRBV4-3 with TRBJ2-7; D may correspond to TRBD1 or TRBD2 (5 bases each). The CDR3 covers 13 residues. Trimming pared 1 base from V and 7 bases from J, leaving 11 bases between. CDR1 is LGHNA, CDR2 YSLEER, per germline. CDR3 nucleotide sequence: TGCGCCAGCAGCCAAGGGGGGAAGTCGGAGCAGTACTTC. Amino acids: CASSQGGKSEQYF.

The V call is TRBV5-5, the J call TRBJ2-7, with D unclear. Trimming cost V 7 bases and J 3 bases, with 20 bases left between them. CDR3 length: 15 amino acids. The germline V gene has CDR1 SGHKS and CDR2 YYEKEE (reference sequence). CDR3 protein: CASGPGQLLSYEQYF. CDR3 nucleotides: TGTGCCAGCGGCCCTGGGCAACTCTTGAGCTACGAGCAGTACTTC.

There are many counts of this clonotype. The CDR3 bases are TGTGCCAGCAGTTACTCCCAGGGGACCACTGAAGCTTTCTTT. It codes for CASSYSQGTTEAFF. The V call is TRBV6-5, the J call TRBJ1-1; TRBD1 might be the D (6 bases). Between the trimmed V and J ends, which lost 0 bases and 4 bases, there was a span of 9 bases. There are 14 residues in the CDR3. Per germline, CDR1 MNHEY and CDR2 SVGAGI.

This clonotype showed up many times. The chain recombines TRBV5-1 with TRBJ2-1, with D tentatively TRBD2 (5 bases). Germline assignment: CDR1 SGHRS and CDR2 YFSETQ. The ends were cut back, 5 bases at V and 5 bases at J, with 17 bases in the middle. CDR3 size: 15 residues. The DNA of the CDR3 is TGCGCCAGCAGTCTGAGCGGAGTGGGCCACAATGAGCAGTTCTTC. It is translated as CASSLSGVGHNEQFF.

The gene calls are TRBV3-1 and TRBJ2-1; tentatively, D is TRBD1 or TRBD2 (5 bases each). Germline-derived CDR1 and CDR2 are LGHDT and YNNKEL (reference sequence). V lost 0 bases and J lost 8, with 11 bases in between. The CDR3 extends over 14 amino acids. The CDR3 reads CASSQDWGSDEQFF. The CDR3 DNA reads TGTGCCAGCAGCCAAGACTGGGGGAGCGATGAGCAGTTCTTC.

The chain joins TRBV7-2 to TRBJ2-1; D unresolved. CDR3 length: 12 residues. Germline V gene data show CDR1 as SGHTA and CDR2 as FQGNSA. Deletions cut 4 bases from V and 10 bases from J, with 11 bases between. DNA for the CDR3: TGTGCCAGCAGCTCTCAAGGGTGGGAGCAGTTCTTC. Translation: CASSSQGWEQFF.

There are many counts of this clonotype. The chain is built from TRBV11-1 and TRBJ2-1, with D maybe TRBD2 (6 bases). V lost 3 bases, J lost 14 bases, and 14 bases lay in between. The germline CDR1 and CDR2 sequences are SGHAT and FQDESV (reference sequence). This CDR3 contains 12 residues. As DNA, the CDR3 is TGTGCCAGCAGCTTCCAGGGCAGGGAGGAGTTCTTC. Protein product: CASSFQGREEFF.

This clonotype was found many times. The J gene is TRBJ2-5, the V gene TRBV20-1; D may be TRBD1 (6 bases). V was shortened by 6 bases and J by 4 bases, with 18 bases between the two germline ends. This CDR3 has 14 amino acids. Germline CDR1 DFQATT, CDR2 SNEGSKA (reference sequence). For the CDR3, the DNA is TGCAGTGCATGGACAGATGGTAGGCTAGAGACCCAGTACTTC. It yields the protein CSAWTDGRLETQYF.

The sample holds a few counts of this clonotype. The V gene is TRBV11-3, the J gene TRBJ1-1; possibly TRBD1 for D (5 bases). The CDR3 runs to 14 residues. Per the germline V gene, CDR1 is SGHNT and CDR2 is YENEEA. Trimming took 5 bases from V and 5 from J, leaving 15 bases between them. CDR3 sequence: CASSPQRGETEAFF. The DNA of the CDR3 is TGTGCCAGCAGCCCCCAACGAGGGGAAACTGAAGCTTTCTTT.

This clonotype was observed at least ten times. The genes are TRBV29-1 and TRBJ2-7; TRBD2 agrees at 11 bases. The trim removed 6 bases at V and 5 bases at J, leaving 9 bases unmatched. CDR3 length equals 14 residues. Germline-derived CDR1 and CDR2 are SQVTM and ANQGSEA. CDR3 in amino acids: CSVAWRLAGNEQYF. CDR3 bases: TGCAGCGTCGCTTGGAGACTAGCGGGAAACGAGCAGTACTTC.

This clonotype was detected once. This may stem from a read error, because a much larger clone lies one nucleotide away. V gene TRBV20-1 combines with J gene TRBJ2-1; TRBD2 aligns across 9 bases. Germline V lookup: CDR1 DFQATT, CDR2 SNEGSKA (reference sequence). The CDR3 spans 14 residues. This CDR3 reads CCAHDSGRTSNQFF. In DNA form, the CDR3 reads TGCTGTGCTCACGATAGCGGGAGAACCTCCAATCAGTTCTTC.

This clonotype has at least ten counts. The V call is TRBV3-1, the J call TRBJ2-7, with 8 positions matching TRBD1. The CDR3 covers 11 residues. CDR1 is LGHDT and CDR2 is YNNKEL in the germline V gene (reference sequence). The trim removed 8 bases at V and 12 bases at J, leaving 9 bases unmatched. The DNA of the CDR3 is TGTGCCAGCCGGACAGGGTCAAGTTTGTACTTC. This translates into CASRTGSSLYF.

This clonotype was recorded a few times. V is TRBV7-9 and J is TRBJ2-1; D may be TRBD1 (5 bases). This CDR3 comprises 14 residues. The V gene's germline CDR1 is SEHNR and CDR2 FQNEAQ (reference sequence). Between the trimmed V and J ends, which lost 1 base and 6 bases, there was a span of 10 bases. CDR3 region: CASSLDSTVNEQFF. Here the CDR3 DNA reads TGTGCCAGCAGCTTAGACTCGACAGTCAATGAGCAGTTCTTC.

Remarks on this clonotype: One end of the junction varies from germline; a read error may be responsible. V is TRBV11-3 and J is TRBJ2-2; 8 positions match TRBD2. CDR1 and CDR2 from the germline V gene are SGHNT and YENEEA. The CDR3 has 15 residues. The CDR3 spells CASSLAGLPAGELFF. The CDR3 DNA reads as TGTGCCAGCAGTTTAGCGGGGCTCCCTGCCGGGGAGCTGTTTTTT.

The chain's CDR3 is CASSFRTMEEQYF. CDR3 DNA: TGTGCCAGCAGCTTCCGGACCATGGAAGAGCAGTACTTC. The chain is built from TRBV7-9 and TRBJ2-7; D not resolved. CDR1 and CDR2 from the germline V gene are SEHNR and FQNEAQ (reference sequence). The ends were cut back, 3 bases at V and 7 bases at J, with 13 bases in the middle. The CDR3 is made up of 13 amino acids.

This clonotype occurred a few times. The chain links TRBV6-2 or TRBV6-3 to TRBJ2-1; D could derive from TRBD1 or TRBD2 (7 bases each). V lost 10 bases and J 7 bases, leaving 11 bases between the germline ends. The CDR3 runs to 11 residues. Germline CDR1 reads MNHEY; CDR2 reads SVGEGT. CDR3 DNA sequence: TGTGCCATCCAGGGGGGGAATGAGCAGTTCTTC. It specifies CAIQGGNEQFF.

The sample holds a few counts of this clonotype. The chain links TRBV2 to TRBJ2-1; 8 positions match TRBD1. This CDR3 has 12 residues. Germline lookup yields CDR1 SNHLY and CDR2 FYNNEI. With V trimmed by 7 bases and J by 9 bases, 5 bases remained unmatched. The CDR3 DNA reads TGTGCCAGCACCCCAGGGGGCCCTGAGCAGTTCTTC. This gives the protein CASTPGGPEQFF.

A few counts support this clonotype. This rearrangement joins TRBV12-3 or TRBV12-4 to TRBJ2-2, with 10 positions matching TRBD2. The CDR3 is 15 amino acids. The V and J ends lost 6 bases and 9 bases, in that order; junction bases with no gene match: 10. The CDR3 loop reads CASSPGTSVPRELFF. The CDR3 DNA reads as TGTGCCAGCAGCCCCGGGACTAGCGTGCCCCGGGAGCTGTTTTTT.

The chain uses TRBV12-3 or TRBV12-4 and TRBJ2-2; 8 bases align to TRBD2. This CDR3 contains 13 residues. V gave up 5 bases and J gave up 7 bases; unmatched junction bases: 3. The CDR3 DNA reads TGTGCCAGCAGTCTCGGGGGGGACGGGGAGCTGTTTTTT. Translation: CASSLGGDGELFF.